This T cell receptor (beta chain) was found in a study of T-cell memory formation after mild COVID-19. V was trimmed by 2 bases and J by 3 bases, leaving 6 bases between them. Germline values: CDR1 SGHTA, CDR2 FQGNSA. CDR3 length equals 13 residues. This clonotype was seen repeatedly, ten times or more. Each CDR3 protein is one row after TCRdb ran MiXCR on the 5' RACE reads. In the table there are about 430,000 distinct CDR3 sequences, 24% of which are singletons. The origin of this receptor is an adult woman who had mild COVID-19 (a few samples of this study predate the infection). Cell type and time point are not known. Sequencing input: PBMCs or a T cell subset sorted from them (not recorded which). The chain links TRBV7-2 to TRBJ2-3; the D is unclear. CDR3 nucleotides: TGTGCCAGCAGCTTAAGCAGGACAGATACGCAGTATTTT. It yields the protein CASSLSRTDTQYF.